The subject of this entry is one T cell receptor (beta chain). Clones were read by immunoSEQ multiplex PCR, and TCRdb kept only the in-frame ones, dropping some. The sample contains under 450,000 clones, roughly 80% of which appear only once. J gave up 2 bases and V 6 bases, and 7 bases lay outside the gene matches. The length of the CDR3 is 15 residues. The V gene's germline CDR1 is SNHLY and CDR2 FYNNEI. The sample originates from a study of blood T cell repertoires in COVID-19. Study context: Donors in the United States, Italy and Spain gave samples during acute or convalescent COVID-19.

This chain connects TRBV2 to TRBJ1-3, with 7 bases aligning to TRBD1. The sample consisted of PBMCs or T cells enriched from blood (not recorded which). The origin of this receptor is a woman between 45 and 65 years old who had recovered from COVID-19. DNA of the CDR3: TGTGCCAGCAGGATGGACAGGAGAACTGGAAACACCATATATTTT. Its translation: CASRMDRRTGNTIYF.